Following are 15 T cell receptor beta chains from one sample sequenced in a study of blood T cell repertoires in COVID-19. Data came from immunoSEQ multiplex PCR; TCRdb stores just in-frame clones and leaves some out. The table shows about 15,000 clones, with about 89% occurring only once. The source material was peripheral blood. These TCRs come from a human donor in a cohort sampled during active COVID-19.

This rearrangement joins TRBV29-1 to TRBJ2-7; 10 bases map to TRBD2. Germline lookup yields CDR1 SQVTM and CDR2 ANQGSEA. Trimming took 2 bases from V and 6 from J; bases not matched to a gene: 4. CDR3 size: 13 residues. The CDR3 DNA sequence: TGCAGCGTTGAAAGGACTAGCGGTGGCGAGCAGTACTTC. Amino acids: CSVERTSGGEQYF.

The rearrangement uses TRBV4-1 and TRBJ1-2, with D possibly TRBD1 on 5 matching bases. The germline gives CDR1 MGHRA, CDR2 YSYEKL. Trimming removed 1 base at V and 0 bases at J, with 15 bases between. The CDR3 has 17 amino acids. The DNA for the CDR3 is TGCGCCAGCAGCCAAGGCGGAGGGGCCACAGCTAACTATGGCTACACCTTC. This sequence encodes CASSQGGGATANYGYTF.

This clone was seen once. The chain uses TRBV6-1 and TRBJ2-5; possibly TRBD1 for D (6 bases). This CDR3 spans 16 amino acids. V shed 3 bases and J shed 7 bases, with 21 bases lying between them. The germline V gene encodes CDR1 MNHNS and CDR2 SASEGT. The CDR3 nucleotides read TGTGCCAGCAGTGAGGGCCCCCAAGGGGGATGGGTGACCCAGTACTTC. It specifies CASSEGPQGGWVTQYF.

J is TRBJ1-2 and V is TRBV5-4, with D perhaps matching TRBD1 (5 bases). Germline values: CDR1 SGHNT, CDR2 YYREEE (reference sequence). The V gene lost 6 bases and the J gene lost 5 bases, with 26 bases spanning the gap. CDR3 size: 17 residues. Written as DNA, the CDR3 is TGTGCCAGCACCCGCGGGGGTGACCTCGGCGGCAAATATGGCTACACCTTC. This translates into CASTRGGDLGGKYGYTF.

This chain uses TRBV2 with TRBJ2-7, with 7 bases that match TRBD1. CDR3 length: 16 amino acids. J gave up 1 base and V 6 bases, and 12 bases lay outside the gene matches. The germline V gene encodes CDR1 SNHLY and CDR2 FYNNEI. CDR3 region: CASRTAVGQKSYEQYF. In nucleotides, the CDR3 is TGTGCCAGCAGGACCGCTGTGGGACAGAAATCCTACGAGCAGTACTTC.

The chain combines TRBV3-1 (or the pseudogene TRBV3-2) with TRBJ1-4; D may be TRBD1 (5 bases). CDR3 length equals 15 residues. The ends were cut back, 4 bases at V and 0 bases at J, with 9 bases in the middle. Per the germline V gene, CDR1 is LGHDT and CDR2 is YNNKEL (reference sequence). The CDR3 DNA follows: TGTGCCAGCAGCCGAGTACAGGCAACTAATGAAAAACTGTTTTTT. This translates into CASSRVQATNEKLFF.

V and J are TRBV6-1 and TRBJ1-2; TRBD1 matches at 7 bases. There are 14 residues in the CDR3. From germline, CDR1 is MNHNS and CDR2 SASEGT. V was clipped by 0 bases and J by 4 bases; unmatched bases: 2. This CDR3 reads CASSEATGAYGYTF. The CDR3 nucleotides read TGTGCCAGCAGTGAAGCTACAGGGGCCTATGGCTACACCTTC.

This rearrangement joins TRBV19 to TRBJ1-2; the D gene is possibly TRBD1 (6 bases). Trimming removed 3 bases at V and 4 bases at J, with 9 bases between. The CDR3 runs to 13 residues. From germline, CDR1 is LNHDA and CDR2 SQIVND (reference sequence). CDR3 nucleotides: TGTGCCAGTAGTATTTCAGGGGCCTATGGCTACACCTTC. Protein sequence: CASSISGAYGYTF.

DNA for the CDR3: TGCGCCAGCAGTGAAGGGGCAACCACAGATACGCAGTATTTT. This gives the protein CASSEGATTDTQYF. V usage is TRBV10-2 and J usage is TRBJ2-3, with D perhaps matching TRBD1 (5 bases). The CDR3 totals 14 residues. CDR1 is WSHSY and CDR2 is SAAADI in the germline V gene. V dropped 3 bases and J dropped 2 bases, with 9 bases sitting between them.

The CDR3 sequence: CASSRDRGPDSPLHF. The DNA for the CDR3 is TGCGCCAGCAGCCGGGACAGGGGGCCTGATTCACCCCTCCACTTT. The chain is built from TRBV5-1 and TRBJ1-6, with 12 positions matching TRBD1. Germline V gene sequence: CDR1 SGHRS, CDR2 YFSETQ. V was clipped by 4 bases and J by 8 bases; unmatched bases: 4. The CDR3 runs to 15 residues.

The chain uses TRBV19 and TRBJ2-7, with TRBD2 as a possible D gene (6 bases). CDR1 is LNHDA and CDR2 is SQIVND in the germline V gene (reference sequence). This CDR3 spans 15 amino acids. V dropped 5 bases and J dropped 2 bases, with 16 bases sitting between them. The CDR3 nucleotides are TGTGCCAGTAGTCCCGGGACTCCCGCCGCCTACGAGCAGTACTTC. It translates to CASSPGTPAAYEQYF.

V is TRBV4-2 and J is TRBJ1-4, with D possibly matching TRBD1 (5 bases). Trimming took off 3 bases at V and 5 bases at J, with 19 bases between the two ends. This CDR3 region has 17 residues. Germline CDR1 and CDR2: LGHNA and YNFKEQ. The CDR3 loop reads CASSHYVGADLNEKLFF. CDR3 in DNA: TGTGCCAGCAGCCATTATGTTGGGGCAGACCTCAATGAAAAACTGTTTTTT.

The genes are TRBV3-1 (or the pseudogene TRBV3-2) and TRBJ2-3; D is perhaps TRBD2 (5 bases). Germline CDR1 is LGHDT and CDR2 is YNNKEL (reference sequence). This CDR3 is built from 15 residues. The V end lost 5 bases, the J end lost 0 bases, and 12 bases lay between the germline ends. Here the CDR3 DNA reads TGTGCCAGCAGCATCGGAGGTGCTAGCACAGATACGCAGTATTTT. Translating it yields CASSIGGASTDTQYF.

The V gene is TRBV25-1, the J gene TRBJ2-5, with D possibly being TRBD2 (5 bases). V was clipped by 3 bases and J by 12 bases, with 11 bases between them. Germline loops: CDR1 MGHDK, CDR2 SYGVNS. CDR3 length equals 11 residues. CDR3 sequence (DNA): TGTGCCAGCAGTGATCCCGGGATTAAGTACTTC. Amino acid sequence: CASSDPGIKYF. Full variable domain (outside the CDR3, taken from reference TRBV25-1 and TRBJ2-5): EADIYQTPRYLVIGTGKKITLECSQTMGHDKMYWYQQDPGMELHLIHYSYGVNSTEKGDLSSESTVSRIRTEHFPLTLESARPSHTSQYLCASSDPGIKYFGPGTRLLVL.

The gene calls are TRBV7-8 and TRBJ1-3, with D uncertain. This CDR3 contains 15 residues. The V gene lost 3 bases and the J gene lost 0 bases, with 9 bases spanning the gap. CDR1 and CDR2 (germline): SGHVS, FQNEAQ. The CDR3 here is CASSFNVLSGNTIYF. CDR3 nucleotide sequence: TGTGCCAGCAGCTTTAATGTCCTCTCTGGAAACACCATATATTTT.